These 8 T cell receptor beta chains came from one sample sequenced in a study of cytomegalovirus exposure and HLA in healthy donors. The PCR ran on 60 Vbeta and 13 Jbeta primers. Only in-frame clones appear in the TCRdb table, and some are missing; sequencing was by immunoSEQ multiplex PCR. This sample has about 160,000 clones; about 80% occur once, and the top ten carry under 2.5%. The sequenced material came from PBMCs. These receptors were collected from a man aged 35-49 years in good health and CMV-seronegative.

The chain couples TRBV4-2 to TRBJ2-3, with 8 bases aligning to TRBD2. CDR3 length: 16 amino acids. Germline CDR1 and CDR2: LGHNA and YNFKEQ. Trimming took 0 bases from V and 6 from J; bases not matched to a gene: 8. CDR3 sequence reads: CASSQDNGRAADTQYF. In DNA, the CDR3 is TGTGCCAGCAGCCAAGATAACGGGAGGGCCGCGGATACGCAGTATTTT.

The rearrangement joins TRBV9 to TRBJ2-7; the D is unclear. The CDR3 spans 14 residues. CDR1 is SGDLS and CDR2 is YYNGEE in the germline V gene. Trimming cost V 0 bases and J 2 bases, with 9 bases left between them. The CDR3 DNA reads as TGTGCCAGCAGCGTAGGTACGGTTCCCTACGAGCAGTACTTC. Translation gives CASSVGTVPYEQYF.

Turning to this clone: One end of the junction is discordant with germline, which a read error may explain. The rearrangement joins TRBV7-9 to TRBJ2-2, with 9 bases fitting TRBD2. CDR1 and CDR2 from the germline V gene are SEHNR and FQNEAQ (reference sequence). CDR3 length: 16 amino acids. The CDR3 is CSSSPLAGGGTGELFF. The CDR3 nucleotides read TGTTCCAGCAGCCCCCTCGCGGGAGGGGGGACCGGGGAGCTGTTTTTT.

The chain carries TRBV29-1 and TRBJ2-7, with 8 bases fitting TRBD1. J was trimmed by 3 bases and V by 4 bases; bases with no gene match: 2. The germline V gene encodes CDR1 SQVTM and CDR2 ANQGSEA. This CDR3 has 12 amino acids. The CDR3 region has the DNA TGCAGCGTTGGGACAGGGAACTACGAGCAGTACTTC. Its translation: CSVGTGNYEQYF.

This clone has just one count. The chain is built from TRBV5-6 and TRBJ2-7, with 9 nucleotides matching TRBD1. The CDR3 has 15 residues. Germline values: CDR1 SGHDT, CDR2 YYEEEE. The ends lost 4 bases at V and 2 bases at J; junction bases unmatched: 7. The DNA for the CDR3 is TGTGCCAGCAGCCCCGGGACAGGGTTGACCTACGAGCAGTACTTC. Translation: CASSPGTGLTYEQYF. Supplemented by reference TRBV5-6 and TRBJ2-7, the full variable domain reads DAGVTQSPTHLIKTRGQQVTLRCSPKSGHDTVSWYQQALGQGPQFIFQYYEEEERQRGNFPDRFSGHQFPNYSSELNVNALLLGDSALYLCASSPGTGLTYEQYFGPGTRLTVT.

This clone was seen only once. The chain carries TRBV7-9 and TRBJ2-7; a possible D gene is TRBD2 (6 bases). V was cut by 0 bases and J by 4 bases, with 16 bases left in between. The germline V gene has CDR1 SEHNR and CDR2 FQNEAQ (reference sequence). This CDR3 has 16 residues. CDR3 DNA sequence: TGTGCCAGCAGCTTAGCAGTGACTAGTGAGGATTACGAGCAGTACTTC. Protein sequence: CASSLAVTSEDYEQYF.

This rearrangement joins TRBV5-1 to TRBJ2-3; weak D call: TRBD2 (5 bases). Germline CDR1 SGHRS, CDR2 YFSETQ. V was shortened by 1 base and J by 3 bases, with 9 bases between the two germline ends. The CDR3 is 14 residues long. Written as DNA, the CDR3 is TGCGCCAGCAGCTTGTTTGGCGGGACAGATACGCAGTATTTT. It is translated as CASSLFGGTDTQYF.

A remark on this clone: At one end the junction does not follow the germline gene, possibly because of a read error. This rearrangement joins TRBV7-2 to TRBJ2-7, with TRBD2 matching over 9 bases. In germline, CDR1 is SGHTA, CDR2 FQGNSA. This CDR3 region has 12 residues. CDR3 sequence reads: CASSHRPSGISF. The CDR3 bases are TGTGCCAGCAGCCACCGACCTAGCGGGATTTCCTTC.